The 22 T cell receptor beta chains reported below all come from one sample, sequenced in a study of blood T cells in healthy people across ages. The second PCR ran about 6 to 11 cycles with a sample-barcoded 5' primer and J-beta primers. Using its own MiXCR run on the 5' RACE reads, TCRdb lists one record per CDR3 protein. The table lists hundreds of thousands of distinct CDR3 sequences, under 30% of them singletons, with approximately 10% in the top ten. These sequences were also reported in another study, on T cells of mothers and their children.

The sequenced material came from blood. These receptors came from a boy between 5 and 17 years old in good health.

V is TRBV9 and J is TRBJ2-5; D may be TRBD1 or TRBD2 (5 bases each). Looked up from germline, CDR1 is SGDLS and CDR2 is YYNGEE. V gave up 1 base and J gave up 5 bases, with 12 bases separating them. This CDR3 contains 14 residues. The chain's CDR3 is CASSVSSGQETQYF. DNA of the CDR3: TGTGCCAGCAGCGTAAGCTCGGGGCAGGAGACCCAGTACTTC. Based on the CDR3 plus reference TRBV9 and TRBJ2-5, the full variable domain is DSGVTQTPKHLITATGQRVTLRCSPRSGDLSVYWYQQSLDQGLQFLIQYYNGEERAKGNILERFSAQQFPDLHSELNLSSLELGDSALYFCASSVSSGQETQYFGPGTRLLVL.

This clonotype showed up just a few times. The genes are TRBV14 and TRBJ1-2; D is unclear. V dropped 1 base and J dropped 3 bases, with 6 bases sitting between them. The CDR3 spans 13 residues. Germline V lookup: CDR1 SGHDN, CDR2 FVKESK. The CDR3 sequence is CASSQGLYYGYTF. As DNA, the CDR3 is TGTGCCAGCAGCCAAGGCCTGTACTATGGCTACACCTTC.

This clonotype occurred a few times. V gene TRBV9 combines with J gene TRBJ1-6; D not certain. The CDR3 extends over 17 amino acids. The V end was cut by 0 bases, the J end by 7 bases, with 17 bases between. Germline V gene data show CDR1 as SGDLS and CDR2 as YYNGEE. The CDR3 DNA reads as TGTGCCAGCAGCGTAGGGGGTCGGGCCCCGGCGAATTCACCCCTCCACTTT. Amino acid sequence: CASSVGGRAPANSPLHF.

This clonotype was found a few times. This chain connects TRBV10-3 to TRBJ2-7, with TRBD1 matching 9 bases. The CDR3 totals 14 residues. The V gene end was trimmed by 5 bases and the J gene end by 6 bases; junction bases not matched to a gene: 8. CDR1 is ENHRY and CDR2 is SYGVKD in the germline V gene. Here the CDR3 DNA reads TGTGCCATCAGTCAGAGGGGGACAGGGAGCGAGCAGTACTTC. It encodes CAISQRGTGSEQYF.

This clonotype was counted only a few times. This chain connects TRBV6-1 to TRBJ1-4, with a tentative D call TRBD1 (5 bases). Germline assignment: CDR1 MNHNS and CDR2 SASEGT. V gave up 2 bases and J gave up 5 bases, with 15 bases separating them. The CDR3 length is 16 residues. The chain's CDR3 is CASSEFPGPVNEKLFF. CDR3 nucleotides: TGTGCCAGCAGTGAATTCCCGGGACCGGTCAATGAAAAACTGTTTTTT.

This clonotype was observed a few times. The chain employs TRBV29-1 and TRBJ2-5; D might be TRBD2 (5 bases). Trimming took 8 bases from V and 4 from J, leaving 29 bases between them. From germline, CDR1 is SQVTM and CDR2 ANQGSEA. This CDR3 comprises 17 residues. CDR3 amino acids: CSIGGRRSDPEGETQYF. The DNA for the CDR3 is TGCAGCATTGGAGGCCGGCGGTCTGACCCTGAGGGAGAGACCCAGTACTTC.

This clonotype occurred a few times. The V call is TRBV7-4, the J call TRBJ1-3; D is uncertain. The CDR3 spans 18 residues. V was cut by 5 bases and J by 0 bases, with 20 bases left in between. Germline V gives CDR1 SGHVT, CDR2 SQSDAQ. The CDR3 here is CASSRPPCWPISGNTIYF. The CDR3 DNA reads as TGTGCCAGCAGCAGACCACCCTGTTGGCCGATCTCTGGAAACACCATATATTTT. Filled out from reference TRBV7-4 and TRBJ1-3, the complete variable domain reads GAGVSQSPRYKVAKRGRDVALRCDSISGHVTLYWYRQTLGQGSEVLTYSQSDAQRDKSGRPSGRFSAERPERSVSTLKIQRTEQGDSAVYLCASSRPPCWPISGNTIYFGEGSWLTVV.

This clonotype was observed a few times. The rearrangement uses TRBV4-3 and TRBJ2-1, with D unclear. The germline gives CDR1 LGHNA, CDR2 YSLEER. The CDR3 runs 15 residues. The V and J ends lost 0 bases and 8 bases respectively, with 14 bases between them. In DNA, the CDR3 is TGCGCCAGCAGCCAAGACAGGTCCGGCAGCGATGAGCAGTTCTTC. Translation gives CASSQDRSGSDEQFF.

This chain uses TRBV7-9 with TRBJ2-5, with 8 bases that match TRBD2. CDR1 SEHNR and CDR2 FQNEAQ come from the germline V gene (reference sequence). J was trimmed by 5 bases and V by 5 bases; bases with no gene match: 10. The CDR3 sequence is 15 residues long. CDR3 coding DNA: TGTGCCAGCAGCCGACTAGCGATTGGGTTCGAGACCCAGTACTTC. Its translation: CASSRLAIGFETQYF. The whole variable domain, remainder taken from reference TRBV7-9 and TRBJ2-5, is DTGVSQNPRHKITKRGQNVTFRCDPISEHNRLYWYRQTLGQGPEFLTYFQNEAQLEKSRLLSDRFSAERPKGSFSTLEIQRTEQGDSAMYLCASSRLAIGFETQYFGPGTRLLVL.

The V gene is TRBV28, the J gene TRBJ1-4; possibly TRBD1 for D (5 bases). Germline assignment: CDR1 MDHEN and CDR2 SYDVKM. The CDR3 contains 14 residues. Trimming removed 3 bases at V and 7 bases at J, with 12 bases between. The CDR3 loop is CASSFFPGTEKLFF. The DNA of the CDR3 is TGTGCCAGCAGTTTTTTTCCGGGGACTGAAAAACTGTTTTTT. The full variable domain, rest sourced from reference TRBV28 and TRBJ1-4, is DVKVTQSSRYLVKRTGEKVFLECVQDMDHENMFWYRQDPGLGLRLIYFSYDVKMKEKGDIPEGYSVSREKKERFSLILESASTNQTSMYLCASSFFPGTEKLFFGSGTQLSVL.

The chain links TRBV5-1 to TRBJ2-6; 9 bases map to TRBD1. J was trimmed by 0 bases and V by 4 bases; bases with no gene match: 8. The CDR3 totals 18 residues. Germline loops: CDR1 SGHRS, CDR2 YFSETQ. The chain's CDR3 is CASSQTGGPFSGANVLTF. The CDR3 DNA follows: TGCGCCAGCAGCCAGACAGGGGGACCTTTCTCTGGGGCCAACGTCCTGACTTTC.

Of note for this clonotype: Compared with germline, one end of the junction differs, possibly owing to a read error. The genes are TRBV20-1 and TRBJ2-1; 7 bases are shared with TRBD2. The CDR3 is made up of 15 amino acids. Germline-derived CDR1 and CDR2 are DFQATT and SNEGSKA (reference sequence). The CDR3 sequence: CSAIQRDRDYNEQSF. The CDR3 region has the DNA TGCAGTGCCATCCAGCGGGATCGGGACTACAATGAGCAGTCCTTC.

There are a few counts of this clonotype. This chain connects TRBV27 to TRBJ1-5; D is unclear. In germline, CDR1 is MNHEY, CDR2 SMNVEV (reference sequence). CDR3 length: 14 amino acids. V dropped 3 bases and J dropped 0 bases, with 6 bases sitting between them. CDR3 in amino acids: CASSFSGSNQPQHF. CDR3 bases: TGTGCCAGCAGTTTCTCAGGTAGCAATCAGCCCCAGCATTTT.

Only a few counts were recorded for this clonotype. CDR3 sequence (DNA): TGTGCCAGCAGTAGGGGGACAGTGAAATACAATGAGCAGTTCTTC. It translates to CASSRGTVKYNEQFF. The chain combines TRBV6-2 or TRBV6-3 with TRBJ2-1, with 7 bases fitting TRBD1. CDR3 size: 15 residues. From germline, CDR1 is MNHEY and CDR2 SVGEGT. With V trimmed by 5 bases and J by 4 bases, 8 bases remained unmatched.

The rearrangement joins TRBV7-2 to TRBJ2-5, with a possible D match to TRBD2 (7 bases). The germline CDR1 and CDR2 sequences are SGHTA and FQGNSA. The CDR3 sequence is 15 residues long. The germline V and J ends were trimmed by 4 bases and 4 bases, with 16 bases remaining between them. CDR3 sequence reads: CASSYQGGARETQYF. The DNA of the CDR3 is TGTGCCAGCAGCTACCAAGGGGGGGCAAGAGAGACCCAGTACTTC.

The V call is TRBV7-2, the J call TRBJ2-2; no clear D gene. Germline-derived CDR1 and CDR2 are SGHTA and FQGNSA. V was cut by 1 base and J by 4 bases, with 7 bases left in between. The CDR3 contains 14 residues. The DNA of the CDR3 is TGTGCCAGCAGCTTAGGTGCCCGCACCGGGGAGCTGTTTTTT. It translates to CASSLGARTGELFF.

The chain couples TRBV5-1 to TRBJ2-5; D is ambiguous. V lost 0 bases and J 5 bases, leaving 8 bases between the germline ends. CDR3 length: 13 residues. The V gene's germline CDR1 is SGHRS and CDR2 YFSETQ. The CDR3 DNA reads as TGCGCCAGCAGCTTGGCCGAAAAGGAGACCCAGTACTTC. Protein product: CASSLAEKETQYF.

This clonotype was found a few times. The rearrangement joins TRBV5-4 to TRBJ2-3; TRBD2 agrees at 10 bases. V lost 6 bases, J lost 5 bases, and 6 bases stayed unmatched. The CDR3 runs to 14 residues. Germline CDR1 SGHNT, CDR2 YYREEE (reference sequence). The CDR3 DNA follows: TGTGCCAGCATGTTAGCGGGAGGTTTAGATACGCAGTATTTT. It specifies CASMLAGGLDTQYF.

Only one count was recorded for this clonotype. The chain links TRBV2 to TRBJ2-5; D is possibly TRBD2 (6 bases). With 3 bases removed from V and 4 bases from J, the gap between germline ends came to 12 bases. Germline V gives CDR1 SNHLY, CDR2 FYNNEI. The CDR3 contains 14 residues. As DNA, the CDR3 is TGTGCCAGCAGTGAGTTTAATAGCGGAGAGACCCAGTACTTC. Residues: CASSEFNSGETQYF.

The J gene is TRBJ2-7, the V gene TRBV6-6; D gene uncertain. V lost 4 bases to trimming and J lost 3 bases, with 13 bases between them. Per germline, CDR1 MNHNY and CDR2 SVGAGI (reference sequence). This CDR3 spans 14 amino acids. The CDR3 nucleotides are TGTGCCAGCAGTTCGTCAGGCCTCTACTACGAGCAGTACTTC. Its protein product is CASSSSGLYYEQYF.

Comments on this clonotype: A read error may account for a junction end that differs from germline. This rearrangement joins TRBV7-9 to TRBJ2-5; 9 nucleotides line up with TRBD2. CDR1 is SEHNR, CDR2 FQNEAQ, per germline (reference sequence). This CDR3 contains 17 residues. The CDR3 region has the DNA TGTGCCAGCAGCTCCCTTAGCGGGAGCAGGGGACCGTACGAGCAGTACTTT. Its translation is CASSSLSGSRGPYEQYF.

The chain combines TRBV6-1 with TRBJ2-1; D remains unclear. The length of the CDR3 is 14 residues. V was shortened by 6 bases and J by 5 bases, with 14 bases between the two germline ends. Germline-derived CDR1 and CDR2 are MNHNS and SASEGT. The DNA for the CDR3 is TGTGCCAGCAGCCGTAGCCCCCGGGACAATGAGCAGTTCTTC. It encodes CASSRSPRDNEQFF.